These T cell receptor beta chains were read from a single sample in a study of beta chain features in type 1 diabetes. Produced via immunoSEQ multiplex PCR; TCRdb's table is partial and in-frame only. The repertoire consists of a few hundred thousand clones, with 20% occurring once and the leading ten covering roughly 0.045%. Sample: naive CD4+ T cells from blood. Source of these receptors: a woman aged 18-29 years in good health. The CDR3 runs from the conserved cysteine through the conserved F or W. Each record gives: J gene, V gene, D gene, CDR3 protein. A D gene is named only where the DNA matches it firmly.

j_call: TRBJ2-3
v_call: TRBV7-2
d_call: TRBD2
cdr3_aa: CASSLGTSGGLLRDTQYF

j_call: TRBJ1-5
v_call: TRBV7-9
d_call: TRBD1
cdr3_aa: CASSSGQGGQPQHF

j_call: TRBJ1-2
v_call: TRBV2
d_call: -
cdr3_aa: CASSESGSYGYTF

j_call: TRBJ2-5
v_call: TRBV11-3
d_call: TRBD1
cdr3_aa: CASRTTGVETQYF

j_call: TRBJ2-5
v_call: TRBV9
d_call: -
cdr3_aa: CASSVGGVETQYF

j_call: TRBJ1-4
v_call: TRBV5-8
d_call: TRBD1
cdr3_aa: CASSSGQVATNEKLFF

j_call: TRBJ2-3
v_call: TRBV30
d_call: TRBD2
cdr3_aa: CAWRGGADTQYF

j_call: TRBJ1-5
v_call: TRBV18
d_call: TRBD1
cdr3_aa: CASSKGANQPQHF

j_call: TRBJ1-1
v_call: TRBV7-9
d_call: -
cdr3_aa: CASSLRESLNTEAFF

j_call: TRBJ2-5
v_call: TRBV5-1
d_call: TRBD1
cdr3_aa: CASRSGTGPQETQYF

j_call: TRBJ2-1
v_call: TRBV11-2
d_call: TRBD2
cdr3_aa: CASSLGLAGINEQFF

j_call: TRBJ1-2
v_call: TRBV18
d_call: -
cdr3_aa: CASSPALTQGGSGYTF

j_call: TRBJ2-1
v_call: TRBV19
d_call: TRBD1
cdr3_aa: CASSAQGFEQFF

j_call: TRBJ1-6
v_call: TRBV9
d_call: -
cdr3_aa: CASSPRYNSPLHF

j_call: TRBJ1-2
v_call: TRBV14
d_call: TRBD1
cdr3_aa: CASSQDWTGNYGYTF

j_call: TRBJ2-1
v_call: TRBV9
d_call: TRBD1
cdr3_aa: CASSVTGGQLYNEQFF

j_call: TRBJ1-1
v_call: TRBV5-1
d_call: TRBD1
cdr3_aa: CASSLTRATTGVRNTEAFF

j_call: TRBJ1-5
v_call: TRBV5-1
d_call: -
cdr3_aa: CASSLKGDGKPQHF

j_call: TRBJ2-3
v_call: TRBV29-1
d_call: -
cdr3_aa: CSVSSVSTDTQYF

j_call: TRBJ2-6
v_call: TRBV9
d_call: TRBD2
cdr3_aa: CASSPPGGFSGANVLTF

j_call: TRBJ2-1
v_call: TRBV6-6
d_call: -
cdr3_aa: CASSPQYEQFF

j_call: TRBJ1-2
v_call: TRBV7-9
d_call: -
cdr3_aa: CASSLGQEYYGYTF

j_call: TRBJ2-1
v_call: TRBV29-1
d_call: TRBD2
cdr3_aa: CSVARTSYNEQFF

j_call: TRBJ2-3
v_call: TRBV7-2
d_call: -
cdr3_aa: CASSSRDKDTDTQYF

j_call: TRBJ1-1
v_call: TRBV7-3
d_call: -
cdr3_aa: CASGRGGNTEAFF

j_call: TRBJ2-1
v_call: TRBV9
d_call: TRBD2
cdr3_aa: CASSVETGGLEQFF

j_call: TRBJ1-4
v_call: TRBV30
d_call: TRBD1
cdr3_aa: CAWSAGQGRNEKLFF

j_call: TRBJ2-1
v_call: TRBV7-8
d_call: TRBD1
cdr3_aa: CASSSGTGYNEQFF

j_call: TRBJ2-1
v_call: TRBV2
d_call: TRBD2
cdr3_aa: CASSESERRGGFF

j_call: TRBJ1-2
v_call: TRBV6-1
d_call: -
cdr3_aa: CASSVTMGYTF

j_call: TRBJ2-6
v_call: TRBV4-3
d_call: -
cdr3_aa: CASSQVAGASGANVLTF

j_call: TRBJ2-7
v_call: TRBV13
d_call: TRBD1
cdr3_aa: CASSRDRGSYEQYF

j_call: TRBJ2-5
v_call: TRBV7-9
d_call: TRBD2
cdr3_aa: CASRPSGGFQETQYF

j_call: TRBJ1-2
v_call: TRBV19
d_call: -
cdr3_aa: CASSIQGNNYGYTF

j_call: TRBJ2-5
v_call: TRBV11-2
d_call: TRBD2
cdr3_aa: CASSFLAGPVAQYF

j_call: TRBJ2-1
v_call: TRBV11-3
d_call: TRBD2
cdr3_aa: CASSSGLAGGNEQFF

j_call: TRBJ2-7
v_call: TRBV18
d_call: -
cdr3_aa: CASSPARVGSYEQYF

j_call: TRBJ2-1
v_call: TRBV6-5
d_call: -
cdr3_aa: CASSESGFEQFF

j_call: TRBJ2-3
v_call: TRBV4-3
d_call: TRBD1
cdr3_aa: CASSQDQATGDTDTQYF

j_call: TRBJ1-2
v_call: TRBV7-9
d_call: -
cdr3_aa: CASSPVGANNYGYTF

j_call: TRBJ2-6
v_call: TRBV7-7
d_call: -
cdr3_aa: CASSPNVAGGAGANVLTF

j_call: TRBJ2-1
v_call: TRBV5-4
d_call: -
cdr3_aa: CASSQGLFYNEQFF

j_call: TRBJ2-7
v_call: TRBV5-1
d_call: TRBD1
cdr3_aa: CASSLVGTGSYEQYF

j_call: TRBJ2-5
v_call: TRBV9
d_call: -
cdr3_aa: CASSPSGYETQYF

j_call: TRBJ1-1
v_call: TRBV20-1
d_call: -
cdr3_aa: CSAPRGALAFF

j_call: TRBJ2-2
v_call: TRBV5-1
d_call: TRBD1
cdr3_aa: CASSLQGQGNTGELFF

j_call: TRBJ2-5
v_call: TRBV5-1
d_call: TRBD1
cdr3_aa: CASSLRTGGQETQYF

j_call: TRBJ2-5
v_call: TRBV5-1
d_call: -
cdr3_aa: CASSTDRTETQYF

j_call: TRBJ2-6
v_call: TRBV18
d_call: TRBD1
cdr3_aa: CASSPTGGGSGANVLTF

j_call: TRBJ2-3
v_call: TRBV7-2
d_call: -
cdr3_aa: CASSTPGLPSTQYF

j_call: TRBJ2-1
v_call: TRBV5-6
d_call: TRBD2
cdr3_aa: CASSELAGRSYNEQFF

j_call: TRBJ2-3
v_call: TRBV5-1
d_call: -
cdr3_aa: CASSAAEGTDTQYF

j_call: TRBJ2-3
v_call: TRBV11-2
d_call: -
cdr3_aa: CASSLSTDTQYF

j_call: TRBJ2-6
v_call: TRBV10-3
d_call: -
cdr3_aa: CAIKGGSGANVLTF